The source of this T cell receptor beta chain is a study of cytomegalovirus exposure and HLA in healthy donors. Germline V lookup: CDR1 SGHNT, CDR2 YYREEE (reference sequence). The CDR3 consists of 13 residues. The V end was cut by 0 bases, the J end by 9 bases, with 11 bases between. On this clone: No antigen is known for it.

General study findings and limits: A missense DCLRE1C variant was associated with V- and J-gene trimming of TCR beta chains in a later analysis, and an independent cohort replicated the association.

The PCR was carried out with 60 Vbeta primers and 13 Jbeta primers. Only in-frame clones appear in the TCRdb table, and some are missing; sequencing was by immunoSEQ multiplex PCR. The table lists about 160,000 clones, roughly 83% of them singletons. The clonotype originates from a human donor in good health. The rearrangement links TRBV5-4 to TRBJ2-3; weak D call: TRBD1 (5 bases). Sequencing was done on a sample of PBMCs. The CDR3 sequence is CASSLEGSKTQYF. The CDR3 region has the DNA TGTGCCAGCAGCTTGGAGGGGTCCAAGACGCAGTATTTT.